The 14 T cell receptor beta chains in this list originate from one sample, sequenced in a study of control samples from healthy donors and cancer patients. Profiling relied on immunoSEQ multiplex PCR, and the TCRdb table lists in-frame clones only, not all of them. The data hold roughly 84,000 clones, with 75% to 95% observed a single time. The sequenced material came from blood. All receptors come from a man aged 50-59 years in good health.

The CDR3 region is CASSSDRGRVETQYF. CDR3 in DNA: TGTGCCAGCAGTTCTGACAGGGGGCGCGTGGAGACCCAGTACTTC. The chain recombines TRBV7-2 with TRBJ2-5; 10 nucleotides match TRBD1. This CDR3 is built from 15 residues. After removal of 6 bases from V and 5 bases from J, the junction contained 9 bases not matched to a gene. Germline V gives CDR1 SGHTA, CDR2 FQGNSA.

This sequence joins TRBV12-3 or TRBV12-4 and TRBJ1-1; D is possibly TRBD1 (6 bases). V gave up 5 bases and J gave up 7 bases, with 14 bases separating them. The length of the CDR3 is 13 residues. CDR3 sequence reads: CASSLTRGFEAFF. DNA for the CDR3: TGTGCCAGCAGTCTTACCAGGGGATTTGAAGCTTTCTTT.

The V call is TRBV6-6, the J call TRBJ2-7, with unresolved D. Trimming took off 8 bases at V and 0 bases at J, with 8 bases between the two ends. Germline V CDR1 and CDR2: MNHNY, SVGAGI (reference sequence). The CDR3 extends over 12 amino acids. CDR3 nucleotides: TGTGCCAGCCAGCTAAGCTCCTACGAGCAGTACTTC. It codes for CASQLSSYEQYF.

J is TRBJ2-3 and V is TRBV5-4; 12 bases map to TRBD2. The V gene's germline CDR1 is SGHNT and CDR2 YYREEE (reference sequence). Losses at the gene ends were 4 bases for V and 6 bases for J; bases not matched to a gene: 9. This CDR3 is built from 16 residues. The CDR3 DNA reads TGTGCCAGCAGCCCAACGCTAGGACTAGCGGGGGATACGCAGTATTTT. It codes for CASSPTLGLAGDTQYF.

The V call is TRBV7-8, the J call TRBJ2-7; D not certain. This CDR3 is 13 amino acids long. The V end was cut by 1 base, the J end by 5 bases, with 9 bases between. Germline V CDR1 and CDR2: SGHVS, FQNEAQ. The CDR3 region is CASSLGLRDEQYF. The CDR3, as DNA: TGTGCCAGCAGCTTAGGACTTCGAGACGAGCAGTACTTC.

V is TRBV5-8 and J is TRBJ2-1; D is perhaps TRBD2 (6 bases). Germline loops: CDR1 SGHTS, CDR2 YDEGEE. V was clipped by 1 base and J by 3 bases, with 11 bases between them. This CDR3 region has 15 residues. The CDR3 bases are TGTGCCAGCAGCTTGTCCGGGGGATACTACAATGAGCAGTTCTTC. It encodes CASSLSGGYYNEQFF. The entire variable domain, with the rest obtained from reference TRBV5-8 and TRBJ2-1, is as follows: EAGVTQSPTHLIKTRGQQATLRCSPISGHTSVYWYQQALGLGLQFLLWYDEGEERNRGNFPPRFSGRQFPNYSSELNVNALELEDSALYLCASSLSGGYYNEQFFGPGTRLTVL.

The CDR3 here is CASTDLNEKLFF. The DNA of the CDR3 is TGTGCCAGCACGGATCTGAATGAAAAACTGTTTTTT. The rearrangement joins TRBV2 to TRBJ1-4; D not resolved. The length of the CDR3 is 12 residues. V was clipped by 7 bases and J by 5 bases, with 8 bases between them. Germline V gene data show CDR1 as SNHLY and CDR2 as FYNNEI.

This chain connects TRBV7-2 to TRBJ1-2; TRBD1 matches 9 bases. Trimming took 5 bases from V and 0 from J; bases not matched to a gene: 10. The V gene's germline CDR1 is SGHTA and CDR2 FQGNSA. This CDR3 comprises 17 residues. The CDR3 DNA follows: TGTGCCAGCAGCCCTTGGGGGACAGGGACCTCTAACTATGGCTACACCTTC. Translation gives CASSPWGTGTSNYGYTF.

The V and J genes are TRBV7-9 and TRBJ1-2; tentative D call: TRBD1 (5 bases). Trimming stripped 3 bases from V and 6 bases from J, with 8 bases between. Per germline, CDR1 SEHNR and CDR2 FQNEAQ (reference sequence). The CDR3 runs to 12 residues. As DNA, the CDR3 is TGTGCCAGCAGCTTTCGAGGGGATGGCTACACCTTC. It codes for CASSFRGDGYTF.

The rearrangement links TRBV5-1 to TRBJ1-6; D might be TRBD1 (6 bases). The germline gives CDR1 SGHRS, CDR2 YFSETQ. The CDR3 runs to 15 residues. V lost 0 bases to trimming and J lost 7 bases, with 11 bases between them. The CDR3 region is CASSLVRDINSPLHF. The CDR3 region has the DNA TGCGCCAGCAGCTTGGTAAGGGACATCAATTCACCCCTCCACTTT.

This chain links TRBV5-1 with TRBJ1-2; TRBD1 might be the D (6 bases). V lost 6 bases and J lost 5, with 17 bases in between. Per germline, CDR1 SGHRS and CDR2 YFSETQ. The CDR3 sequence is 14 residues long. The CDR3 DNA follows: TGCGCCAGCAACAAACAGGGTCGGGAGTATGGCTACACCTTC. The encoded protein is CASNKQGREYGYTF.

This chain uses TRBV7-6 with TRBJ1-1; 10 bases agree with TRBD1. Trimming took 1 base from V and 10 from J; bases not matched to a gene: 9. The CDR3 runs 15 residues. The germline V gene has CDR1 SGHVS and CDR2 FNYEAQ. The DNA for the CDR3 is TGTGCCAGCAGCTTAGACCAGACAGGGGGCAGCGGAGCTTTCTTT. It specifies CASSLDQTGGSGAFF.

The rearrangement uses TRBV6-1 and TRBJ1-5; 9 bases align to TRBD1. The V segment lost 4 bases and the J segment 0 bases; nucleotides outside the gene matches: 7. Germline CDR1 is MNHNS and CDR2 is SASEGT. The CDR3 is 17 residues long. The CDR3, as DNA: TGTGCCAGCAGTGGGGGACAGGGCGGCTATAGCAATCAGCCCCAGCATTTT. This gives the protein CASSGGQGGYSNQPQHF.

The sample holds one count of this clone. The chain couples TRBV11-3 to TRBJ2-7; D could derive from TRBD1 or TRBD2 (6 bases each). Germline V CDR1 and CDR2: SGHNT, YENEEA. There are 13 residues in the CDR3. Deletions cut 5 bases from V and 4 bases from J, with 12 bases between. The CDR3 region has the DNA TGTGCCAGCAGCCGGGGGCAGGGGTACGAGCAGTACTTC. This sequence encodes CASSRGQGYEQYF.